Listed here are 20 T cell receptor beta chains from one sample, sequenced in a study of blood T cell repertoires in COVID-19. Measured with immunoSEQ multiplex PCR; TCRdb has only the in-frame clones, and not every one. The profile covers about 92,000 clones, with less than 85% appearing a single time and around 39% taken by the ten largest. The specimen was peripheral blood. These receptors all come from a man older than 75 with acute or convalescent COVID-19.

The V gene is TRBV28, the J gene TRBJ1-1; no clear D gene. CDR1 MDHEN and CDR2 SYDVKM come from the germline V gene. V was cut by 8 bases and J by 6 bases, with 19 bases left in between. The CDR3 runs 14 residues. CDR3 DNA sequence: TGTGCCAGCTCTGTCTCCGACTTATTAGCTGAAGCTTTCTTT. Protein sequence: CASSVSDLLAEAFF. The full variable domain, completed using reference TRBV28 and TRBJ1-1, is DVKVTQSSRYLVKRTGEKVFLECVQDMDHENMFWYRQDPGLGLRLIYFSYDVKMKEKGDIPEGYSVSREKKERFSLILESASTNQTSMYLCASSVSDLLAEAFFGQGTRLTVV.

CDR3 nucleotides: TGTGCCAGCACAGACGCGAACACCGGGGAGCTGTTTTTT. Protein sequence: CASTDANTGELFF. The chain combines TRBV19 with TRBJ2-2; D not certain. Germline V lookup: CDR1 LNHDA, CDR2 SQIVND (reference sequence). This CDR3 spans 13 amino acids. V was pared by 9 bases and J by 0 bases, with 8 bases between.

The rearrangement joins TRBV3-1 (or the pseudogene TRBV3-2) to TRBJ1-1, with D possibly being TRBD1 (6 bases). Germline loops: CDR1 LGHDT, CDR2 YNNKEL (reference sequence). V was trimmed by 0 bases and J by 0 bases, leaving 8 bases between them. The CDR3 is 15 residues long. CDR3 region: CASSQDHRVNTEAFF. The CDR3 DNA is TGTGCCAGCAGCCAAGACCACAGGGTGAACACTGAAGCTTTCTTT.

The V gene is TRBV7-8, the J gene TRBJ1-1; a weak D match, TRBD1 (5 bases). This CDR3 region has 12 residues. Trimming cost V 1 base and J 8 bases, with 8 bases left between them. In germline, CDR1 is SGHVS, CDR2 FQNEAQ. CDR3 loop: CASSLDGGEAFF. DNA for the CDR3: TGTGCCAGCAGCTTAGATGGGGGGGAAGCTTTCTTT.

This rearrangement joins TRBV4-2 to TRBJ2-1; unclear D gene. From germline, CDR1 is LGHNA and CDR2 YNFKEQ. V lost 0 bases to trimming and J lost 6 bases, with 12 bases between them. CDR3 size: 15 residues. CDR3 coding DNA: TGTGCCAGCAGCCAAGATTTCGGGTCCAGCAATGAGCAGTTCTTC. Residues: CASSQDFGSSNEQFF.

This sequence joins TRBV15 and TRBJ2-7; 8 nucleotides match TRBD1. Looked up from germline, CDR1 is LNHNV and CDR2 is YYDKDF (reference sequence). V lost 0 bases, J lost 6 bases, and 13 bases stayed unmatched. The CDR3 contains 17 residues. The CDR3: CATSRERQGPGFAEQYF. The CDR3 nucleotides are TGTGCCACCAGCAGAGAGAGACAGGGGCCCGGTTTCGCCGAGCAGTACTTC.

This chain connects TRBV11-3 to TRBJ2-3; no clear D. The CDR3 covers 14 residues. Per the germline V gene, CDR1 is SGHNT and CDR2 is YENEEA. V was cut by 1 base and J by 0 bases, with 5 bases left in between. This CDR3 reads CASSLVGSTDTQYF. The DNA of the CDR3 is TGTGCCAGCAGCTTAGTGGGCAGCACAGATACGCAGTATTTT.

The J gene is TRBJ2-5, the V gene TRBV10-3; D is perhaps TRBD2 (6 bases). V lost 4 bases to trimming and J lost 5 bases, with 11 bases between them. This CDR3 has 13 amino acids. Germline loops: CDR1 ENHRY, CDR2 SYGVKD. CDR3 region: CAISVGGRETQYF. CDR3 in DNA: TGTGCCATCAGTGTTGGAGGGAGGGAGACCCAGTACTTC.

The chain uses TRBV28 and TRBJ2-7; 11 nucleotides line up with TRBD2. Germline V gene lookup returns CDR1 MDHEN and CDR2 SYDVKM. There are 18 residues in the CDR3. This chain's CDR3 is CRGGEWASGRPGLYEQYF. CDR3 DNA sequence: TGTCGCGGGGGGGAGTGGGCTAGCGGGAGGCCCGGTTTGTACGAGCAGTACTTC.

The chain combines TRBV19 with TRBJ2-7; D possibly corresponds to TRBD2 (5 bases). The CDR3 is 14 residues long. V was clipped by 1 base and J by 3 bases, with 10 bases between them. CDR1 and CDR2 (germline): LNHDA, SQIVND (reference sequence). The CDR3 region has the DNA TGTGCCAGTAGTATAGCGGGATCCTTCTACGAGCAGTACTTC. Residues: CASSIAGSFYEQYF.

The chain has TRBV27 and TRBJ1-2; D uncertain. V was cut by 2 bases and J by 5 bases, with 18 bases left in between. The CDR3 extends over 16 amino acids. Germline CDR1 and CDR2: MNHEY and SMNVEV (reference sequence). As DNA, the CDR3 is TGTGCCAGCAGTTTAACGGGTGGTGGAGGGTTTTATGGCTACACCTTC. It encodes CASSLTGGGGFYGYTF.

The chain recombines TRBV9 with TRBJ2-2; D remains ambiguous. V lost 1 base and J 1 base, leaving 5 bases between the germline ends. In germline, CDR1 is SGDLS, CDR2 YYNGEE. This CDR3 is 14 amino acids long. The CDR3 coding sequence is TGTGCCAGCAGCGTAAGCATGAACACCGGGGAGCTGTTTTTT. Its translation is CASSVSMNTGELFF.

The chain combines TRBV12-1 with TRBJ2-7; TRBD2 reflects the table's D call only, with no check against the DNA. TRBV12-1 is tagged as a pseudogene. This CDR3 has 11 amino acids. The CDR3 protein is CASSSYYEQYF. The DNA of the CDR3 is TGTGCCAGCAGCAGCTACTACGAGCAGTACTTC.

The genes are TRBV28 and TRBJ1-5; D remains unclear. CDR3 size: 11 residues. Germline values: CDR1 MDHEN, CDR2 SYDVKM. Here the CDR3 reads CVRGGFQPQHF. The CDR3 region has the DNA TGTGTCAGAGGCGGTTTTCAGCCCCAGCATTTT.

The rearrangement uses TRBV3-1 (or the pseudogene TRBV3-2) and TRBJ2-1, with 8 nucleotides matching TRBD2. This CDR3 contains 14 residues. V gave up 2 bases and J gave up 7 bases; unmatched junction bases: 4. Germline CDR1 LGHDT, CDR2 YNNKEL (reference sequence). In DNA form, the CDR3 reads TGTGCCAGCAGCCAATCGGGAGGGGGGAATGAGCAGTTCTTC. Translation gives CASSQSGGGNEQFF.

The chain combines TRBV20-1 with TRBJ1-5; weak D call: TRBD1 (6 bases). V dropped 3 bases and J dropped 6 bases, with 15 bases sitting between them. This CDR3 comprises 14 residues. In germline, CDR1 is DFQATT, CDR2 SNEGSKA (reference sequence). Here the CDR3 reads CSASGSGERQPQHF. The CDR3 coding sequence is TGCAGTGCTAGTGGGTCAGGGGAGCGTCAGCCCCAGCATTTT.

The chain uses TRBV28 and TRBJ2-1, with 8 bases aligning to TRBD2. Trimming cost V 1 base and J 6 bases; bases outside gene matches: 11. CDR1 MDHEN and CDR2 SYDVKM come from the germline V gene. This CDR3 has 17 residues. The CDR3 DNA follows: TGTGCCAGCAGTTTATTGGGGAGCGGGAGCTACTTCAATGAGCAGTTCTTC. Translated, it gives CASSLLGSGSYFNEQFF.

The CDR3 bases are TGTGCCAGTAGAGGGGGGCAGGGGGCAGCGAACACTGAAGCTTTCTTT. Translating gives CASRGGQGAANTEAFF. The chain carries TRBV19 and TRBJ1-1; TRBD1 aligns across 8 bases. From germline, CDR1 is LNHDA and CDR2 SQIVND (reference sequence). Trimming at V came to 6 bases and at J to 1 base, leaving 10 bases not matched to a gene. The CDR3 length is 16 residues. Full variable domain (rest looked up from reference TRBV19 and TRBJ1-1): DGGITQSPKYLFRKEGQNVTLSCEQNLNHDAMYWYRQDPGQGLRLIYYSQIVNDFQKGDIAEGYSVSREKKESFPLTVTSAQKNPTAFYLCASRGGQGAANTEAFFGQGTRLTVV.

The chain employs TRBV19 and TRBJ1-1; D gene uncertain. V lost 7 bases and J 0 bases, leaving 12 bases between the germline ends. Germline CDR1 LNHDA, CDR2 SQIVND (reference sequence). The CDR3 is made up of 14 amino acids. CDR3 in DNA: TGTGCCAGTACTGGGCAGACAATGAACACTGAAGCTTTCTTT. Translating gives CASTGQTMNTEAFF.

This chain links TRBV28 with TRBJ1-6; no definite D call. The CDR3 contains 16 residues. V was trimmed by 3 bases and J by 0 bases, leaving 9 bases between them. The germline V gene has CDR1 MDHEN and CDR2 SYDVKM. The CDR3 protein is CASSFFHVSYNSPLHF. CDR3 nucleotide sequence: TGTGCCAGCAGTTTTTTCCATGTCTCCTATAATTCACCCCTCCACTTT.